This TCR beta chain came from a study of blood T cells in healthy people across ages. Using a J-beta primer mix together with a sample-barcoded 5' primer, a second PCR was run for roughly 6 to 12 cycles. TCRdb itself ran the 5' RACE reads through MiXCR, one entry per CDR3 protein. The sample includes hundreds of thousands of distinct CDR3 sequences, 40% to 45% of them seen just once. This clonotype was detected ten times or more. The sample taken for sequencing was blood. The source is an elderly man in good health.

CDR3 sequence (DNA): TGTGCCAGCAGTGAATTCGGTAGCGGGGCCAGCACAGATACGCAGTATTTT. Its translation: CASSEFGSGASTDTQYF. This chain uses TRBV25-1 with TRBJ2-3, with 8 bases aligning to TRBD2. V was clipped by 1 base and J by 0 bases; unmatched bases: 6. The length of the CDR3 is 17 residues. CDR1 MGHDK and CDR2 SYGVNS come from the germline V gene.